This T cell receptor (beta chain) originates from a study of blood T cell repertoires in COVID-19. The wider study: In each case, the material was cDNA or gDNA derived from T cells, B-cell-depleted T cells, or PBMCs.

Germline-derived CDR1 and CDR2 are SGDLS and YYNGEE. Trimming removed 3 bases from V and 7 bases from J, with 14 bases in between. The CDR3 spans 15 residues. Methods used by the authors: By means of reference gene primer amplification, nucleated cell counts were estimated. Profiling relied on immunoSEQ multiplex PCR, and the TCRdb table lists in-frame clones only, not all of them. That table gives V, J and clone size, and the DNA gave D and trimming. The sample includes 120,000 to 150,000 clones, under 80% of them seen just once. The sequence was collected from a man between 60 and 75 years old with acute or convalescent COVID-19. The chain combines TRBV9 with TRBJ1-6; D might be TRBD1 (6 bases). The sample consisted of peripheral blood. CDR3 coding DNA: TGTGCCAGCAGCGCACAGGGTTTGAGGAATTCACCCCTCCACTTT. This encodes CASSAQGLRNSPLHF.